The following is a T cell receptor beta chain sequence with its context. PCR employed 60 Vbeta and 13 Jbeta primers. Generated by immunoSEQ multiplex PCR, the TCRdb table keeps only in-frame clones and is missing some. The sample has roughly 150,000 clones; approximately 79% are singletons. This record comes from a study of cytomegalovirus exposure and HLA in healthy donors. This sequence was found in a woman aged 30 to 39 in good health and CMV-seronegative. The sequencing input was PBMCs.

CDR3 loop: CASSPGTGGSVAEAFF. The CDR3 coding sequence is TGCGCCAGCAGTCCCGGGACAGGGGGCTCGGTGGCTGAAGCTTTCTTT. This chain joins TRBV10-1 and TRBJ1-1, with TRBD1 matching over 12 bases. CDR1 and CDR2 from the germline V gene are WNHNN and SYGVQD (reference sequence). With V trimmed by 5 bases and J by 6 bases, 10 bases remained unmatched. There are 16 residues in the CDR3.